Below, one T cell receptor (beta chain) is given with its context. The sample originates from a study of blood T cell repertoires in COVID-19. For the study at large: Sources were T cells, B-cell-depleted T cells, or PBMCs; the material itself was cDNA or gDNA.

Some clones are missing from TCRdb's copy, which holds only in-frame ones; the method was immunoSEQ multiplex PCR. The table has 300,000 to 400,000 clones, roughly 86% seen once. V shed 5 bases, J shed 1 base, and the junction held 5 bases outside the gene matches. Germline V gene data show CDR1 as SEHNR and CDR2 as FQNEAQ (reference sequence). The CDR3 runs to 16 residues. Specimen: peripheral blood. The rearrangement uses TRBV7-9 and TRBJ2-6, with 7 nucleotides matching TRBD1. This receptor was identified in a woman aged 70-85 years with COVID-19, enrolled during active disease. The CDR3 DNA is TGTGCCAGCAGCATTAACAGGGGATCTGGGGCCAACGTCCTGACTTTC. This translates into CASSINRGSGANVLTF.